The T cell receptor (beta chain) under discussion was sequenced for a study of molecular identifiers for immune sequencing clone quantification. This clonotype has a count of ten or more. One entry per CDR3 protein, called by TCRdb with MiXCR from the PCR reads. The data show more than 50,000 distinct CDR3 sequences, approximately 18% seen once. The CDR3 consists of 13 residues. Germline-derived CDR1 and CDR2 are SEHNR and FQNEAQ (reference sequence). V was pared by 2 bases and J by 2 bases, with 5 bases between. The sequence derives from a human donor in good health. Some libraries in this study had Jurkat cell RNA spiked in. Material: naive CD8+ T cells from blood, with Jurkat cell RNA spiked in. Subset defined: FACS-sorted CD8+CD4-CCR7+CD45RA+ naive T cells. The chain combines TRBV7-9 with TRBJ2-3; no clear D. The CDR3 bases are TGTGCCAGCAGCTTACCCCCCACAGATACGCAGTATTTT. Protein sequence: CASSLPPTDTQYF.